This T cell receptor (beta chain) was recovered during a study of prognosis after radiotherapy for stage I lung cancer. Remarks on this clonotype: Since a far larger clone is one base different, this is likely a read error.

Trimming shortened V by 0 bases and J by 5 bases, and 13 bases separated the two germline ends. The CDR3 length is 15 residues. Germline lookup yields CDR1 MNHNY and CDR2 SVGAGI (reference sequence). The blood draw at each of two time points yielded roughly 5.7 milliliters of peripheral blood. The study amplified the TCR beta CDR3 region from genomic DNA. This amplification was carried out by two rounds of multiplex PCR. Every TRBV and TRBJ gene had its own specific primer in first-round PCR. Using its own MiXCR run on the multiplex PCR reads, TCRdb lists one record per CDR3 protein. Of about 28,000 distinct CDR3 sequences listed, less than 40% are singletons.

Sequencing was performed on PBMCs, taken before or after stereotactic body radiation therapy (not recorded which). This receptor was obtained from a donor over 45 with non-small cell lung cancer. The rearrangement links TRBV6-6 to TRBJ1-1; D unresolved. CDR3 residues: CASSYSVGKGTEAFF. The CDR3 bases are TGTGCCAGCAGTTACTCGGTCGGGAAGGGAACTGAAGCTTTCTTT.